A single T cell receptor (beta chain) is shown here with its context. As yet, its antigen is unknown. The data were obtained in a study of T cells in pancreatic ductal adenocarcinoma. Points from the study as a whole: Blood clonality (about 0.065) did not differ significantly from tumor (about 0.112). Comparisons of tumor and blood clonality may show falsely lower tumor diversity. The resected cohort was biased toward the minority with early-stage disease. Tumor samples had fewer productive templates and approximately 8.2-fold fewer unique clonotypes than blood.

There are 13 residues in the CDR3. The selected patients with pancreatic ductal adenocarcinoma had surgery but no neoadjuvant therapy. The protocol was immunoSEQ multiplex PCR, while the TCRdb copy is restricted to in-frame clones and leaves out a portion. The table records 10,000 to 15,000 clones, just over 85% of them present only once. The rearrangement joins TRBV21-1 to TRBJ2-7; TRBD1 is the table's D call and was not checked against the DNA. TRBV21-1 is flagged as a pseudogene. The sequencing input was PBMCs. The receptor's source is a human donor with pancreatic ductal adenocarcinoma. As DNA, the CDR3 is TGTGCCAGCAGCCCCCCACCCCACAACGAGCAGTACTTC. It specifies CASSPPPHNEQYF.